Sequencing of this TCR beta chain was carried out in a study of identical twins. Findings and limits, study-wide: Invariant T cells like MAIT and iNKT could partly confound the zero-insertion analyses. The models gave estimates that fell short of the out-of-frame TCR alpha sharing seen in monozygotic twins.

The CDR3 contains 14 residues. The V segment lost 2 bases and the J segment 4 bases; nucleotides outside the gene matches: 6. Germline CDR1 and CDR2: DFQATT and SNEGSKA (reference sequence). One entry per CDR3 protein, called by TCRdb with MiXCR from the 5' RACE reads. The sample has 1.5 million or so distinct CDR3 sequences; under 35% are singletons. This clonotype was counted between two and nine times. Its matching antigen is unknown. The sample taken for sequencing was cord blood. This clonotype was sampled from a newborn girl in good health. This rearrangement joins TRBV20-1 to TRBJ1-2, with 8 bases lining up with TRBD1. The CDR3 is CSARPDRGIYGYTF. CDR3 in DNA: TGCAGTGCTAGACCCGACAGGGGAATCTATGGCTACACCTTC.